These 24 T cell receptor beta chains share one sample of origin, sequenced in a study of T cells in Graves' hyperthyroidism and ophthalmopathy (dated by TCRdb to between 2018 and 2021). The library was prepared using multiplex PCR. Sequencing took place on an Illumina HiSeq 2000. The TCR beta CDR3 regions were amplified from the RNA transcripts. The first round of RT-PCR for the TCR CDR3 was performed with the HTBI primer set and the Qiagen OneStep RT-PCR kit. TCRdb took the public reads, trimmed them with fastp at Q25, ran MiXCR for clone calling and kept in-frame beta chains. Rows are combined by CDR3 protein, so each entry shows the most common genes and DNA. In this sample the table shows about 400,000 distinct CDR3 sequences, 14% to 15% of which occur a single time. 32% of the sample is in the top ten clones. The sample taken for sequencing was blood. The receptors were sampled from a young woman with Graves' hyperthyroidism.

This clonotype was recorded a few times. The chain combines TRBV4-1 with TRBJ2-2, with a tentative D call TRBD2 (5 bases). Germline CDR1 is MGHRA and CDR2 is YSYEKL. V lost 1 base, J lost 6 bases, and 9 bases lay in between. The CDR3 runs 14 residues. The chain's CDR3 is CASSQARGSGELFF. DNA for the CDR3: TGCGCCAGCAGCCAAGCCCGGGGATCCGGGGAGCTGTTTTTT.

This clonotype was detected many times. The chain employs TRBV28 and TRBJ1-5; D unresolved. V was cut by 2 bases and J by 0 bases, with 5 bases left in between. There are 14 residues in the CDR3. In germline, CDR1 is MDHEN, CDR2 SYDVKM. CDR3 sequence: CASSLVGSNQPQHF. The CDR3 DNA sequence: TGTGCCAGCAGTTTAGTCGGTAGCAATCAGCCCCAGCATTTT. Full variable domain (outside the CDR3, taken from reference TRBV28 and TRBJ1-5): DVKVTQSSRYLVKRTGEKVFLECVQDMDHENMFWYRQDPGLGLRLIYFSYDVKMKEKGDIPEGYSVSREKKERFSLILESASTNQTSMYLCASSLVGSNQPQHFGDGTRLSIL.

This clonotype was counted many times. The gene calls are TRBV27 and TRBJ1-5; TRBD1 is a possible D gene (5 bases). The CDR3 runs 15 residues. Trimming removed 0 bases at V and 4 bases at J, with 10 bases between. Germline lookup yields CDR1 MNHEY and CDR2 SMNVEV (reference sequence). For the CDR3, the DNA is TGTGCCAGCAGTTTATCCCCCAGGGCTAATCAGCCCCAGCATTTT. It encodes CASSLSPRANQPQHF.

This clonotype was counted a few times. V usage is TRBV9 and J usage is TRBJ2-2; unclear D gene. V was trimmed by 0 bases and J by 4 bases, leaving 13 bases between them. The CDR3 is 16 amino acids. Germline V gives CDR1 SGDLS, CDR2 YYNGEE. CDR3 region: CASSVAVGRVTGELFF. The CDR3 DNA follows: TGTGCCAGCAGCGTAGCGGTGGGTCGAGTCACCGGGGAGCTGTTTTTT.

This clonotype came up once. The V call is TRBV4-1, the J call TRBJ2-7; no clear D gene. The germline V gene has CDR1 MGHRA and CDR2 YSYEKL. Trimming stripped 1 base from V and 6 bases from J, with 16 bases between. The CDR3 is made up of 15 amino acids. The CDR3 here is CASSQGVPIPPEQYF. CDR3 sequence (DNA): TGCGCCAGCAGCCAAGGAGTCCCTATTCCCCCCGAGCAGTACTTC.

The chain recombines TRBV20-1 with TRBJ2-7; D might be TRBD2 (5 bases). Trimming pared 6 bases from V and 5 bases from J, leaving 11 bases between. The CDR3 has 11 residues. CDR1 DFQATT and CDR2 SNEGSKA come from the germline V gene (reference sequence). CDR3 DNA sequence: TGCAGTGCGAGAAGGACTGACGAGCAGTACTTC. It specifies CSARRTDEQYF.

This clonotype turned up a few times. The chain combines TRBV29-1 with TRBJ2-1; tentative D call: TRBD2 (6 bases). The germline CDR1 and CDR2 sequences are SQVTM and ANQGSEA. V gave up 7 bases and J gave up 2 bases, with 12 bases separating them. The CDR3 extends over 13 amino acids. CDR3 in amino acids: CSGGTSAYNEQFF. The CDR3, as DNA: TGCAGCGGCGGGACCTCCGCCTACAATGAGCAGTTCTTC.

This chain links TRBV20-1 with TRBJ2-6; D is perhaps TRBD1 (6 bases). The CDR3 contains 15 residues. Trimming removed 2 bases from V and 2 bases from J, with 10 bases in between. Germline lookup yields CDR1 DFQATT and CDR2 SNEGSKA (reference sequence). The chain's CDR3 is CSARSQGPGANVLTF. The CDR3 DNA reads TGCAGTGCTAGATCACAGGGACCTGGGGCCAACGTCCTGACTTTC.

The chain has TRBV12-3 or TRBV12-4 and TRBJ2-5; D call uncertain. This CDR3 spans 12 amino acids. The germline V and J ends were trimmed by 3 bases and 10 bases, with 12 bases remaining between them. The CDR3 spells CASSFHRGDQYF. CDR3 in DNA: TGTGCCAGCAGTTTTCACAGAGGCGACCAGTACTTC.

This clonotype was seen a handful of times. The V and J genes are TRBV6-5 and TRBJ2-1; the D is unclear. This CDR3 spans 18 amino acids. Germline CDR1 reads MNHEY; CDR2 reads SVGAGI. Trimming stripped 0 bases from V and 3 bases from J, with 18 bases between. The CDR3 reads CASSYSGDVRKFYNEQFF. The CDR3, as DNA: TGTGCCAGCAGTTACTCTGGAGATGTCAGGAAGTTCTACAATGAGCAGTTCTTC.

This clonotype came up a few times. V usage is TRBV6-1 and J usage is TRBJ1-6; maybe TRBD1 (5 bases). CDR3 length: 15 residues. The germline gives CDR1 MNHNS, CDR2 SASEGT. V was clipped by 4 bases and J by 0 bases, with 7 bases between them. The CDR3 coding sequence is TGTGCCAGCAGTGGACAGTTCTCCTATAATTCACCCCTCCACTTT. This sequence encodes CASSGQFSYNSPLHF.

This clonotype has at least ten counts. V is TRBV11-1 and J is TRBJ2-3; 10 nucleotides line up with TRBD1. The CDR3 runs 18 residues. The germline CDR1 and CDR2 sequences are SGHAT and FQDESV (reference sequence). V lost 4 bases to trimming and J lost 3 bases; unmatched junction nucleotides: 13. The CDR3 DNA is TGTGCCAGCAGCTCCCCGGGACAGGGGCGTTCCGGTACAGATACGCAGTATTTT. Protein product: CASSSPGQGRSGTDTQYF.

V gene TRBV29-1 combines with J gene TRBJ2-3; D is perhaps TRBD2 (5 bases). V was shortened by 2 bases and J by 4 bases, with 16 bases between the two germline ends. There are 15 residues in the CDR3. The germline V gene has CDR1 SQVTM and CDR2 ANQGSEA. CDR3 loop: CSVELIASISDTQYF. The CDR3 bases are TGCAGCGTTGAACTGATAGCGAGCATTTCAGATACGCAGTATTTT.

This clonotype was observed a few times. The V call is TRBV2, the J call TRBJ1-2, with D possibly TRBD1 on 6 matching bases. Trimming shortened V by 3 bases and J by 2 bases, and 10 bases separated the two germline ends. The CDR3 totals 14 residues. Germline assignment: CDR1 SNHLY and CDR2 FYNNEI. In nucleotides, the CDR3 is TGTGCCAGCAGTGATGGGGGCGGAAACTATGGCTACACCTTC. Protein sequence: CASSDGGGNYGYTF.

The rearrangement joins TRBV5-5 to TRBJ2-7; possibly TRBD2 for D (5 bases). Germline V lookup: CDR1 SGHKS, CDR2 YYEKEE (reference sequence). The CDR3 covers 16 residues. V was clipped by 3 bases and J by 0 bases, with 16 bases between them. CDR3 in DNA: TGTGCCAGCAGCTGGGAACTAGATCCCATCTCCTACGAGCAGTACTTC. Protein: CASSWELDPISYEQYF.

This clonotype occurred many times. The genes are TRBV30 and TRBJ2-5; TRBD2 aligns across 9 bases. CDR1 is GTSNPN and CDR2 is SVGIG in the germline V gene (reference sequence). The CDR3 is 14 amino acids. Trimming cost V 3 bases and J 5 bases; bases outside gene matches: 7. This chain's CDR3 is CAWSAGTSFETQYF. CDR3 DNA: TGTGCCTGGAGCGCCGGGACTAGCTTCGAGACCCAGTACTTC.

The sample holds many counts of this clonotype. V is TRBV7-2 and J is TRBJ1-1, with D tentatively TRBD1 (6 bases). The CDR3 extends over 16 amino acids. V was cut by 5 bases and J by 4 bases, with 20 bases left in between. Germline loops: CDR1 SGHTA, CDR2 FQGNSA. In nucleotides, the CDR3 is TGTGCCAGCAGCGCCAGCGGTTCAGGGGTGAGCACTGAAGCTTTCTTT. It is translated as CASSASGSGVSTEAFF.

The chain carries TRBV11-2 and TRBJ2-3; D is unclear. The CDR3 contains 16 residues. V lost 1 base and J lost 3, with 14 bases in between. The germline V gene encodes CDR1 SGHAT and CDR2 FQNNGV. In DNA, the CDR3 is TGTGCCAGCAGCTTAGGTGGTTTTCCTCTGACAGATACGCAGTATTTT. It yields the protein CASSLGGFPLTDTQYF.

This clonotype was seen repeatedly, ten times or more. J is TRBJ2-7 and V is TRBV27; D ambiguous. The V gene lost 2 bases and the J gene lost 3 bases, with 8 bases spanning the gap. The CDR3 covers 13 residues. The V gene's germline CDR1 is MNHEY and CDR2 SMNVEV (reference sequence). The DNA for the CDR3 is TGTGCCAGCAGTTTAGGCCAGATCTACGAGCAGTACTTC. Translated, it gives CASSLGQIYEQYF.

This clonotype was counted many times. The rearrangement uses TRBV5-8 and TRBJ1-1; TRBD1 might be the D (5 bases). The CDR3 runs 13 residues. V lost 4 bases and J 5 bases, leaving 12 bases between the germline ends. The germline gives CDR1 SGHTS, CDR2 YDEGEE. Here the CDR3 DNA reads TGTGCCAGCAGCAGAAAGGGGTGGACTGAAGCTTTCTTT. Translated, it gives CASSRKGWTEAFF.

This clonotype was seen ten or more times. A read error may produce the germline difference seen at one junction end. CDR3 in DNA: TGTGCCAGCAGCCTAGACAGGGGCACAGATACGCAGTATTTT. Translation gives CASSLDRGTDTQYF. This sequence joins TRBV11-2 and TRBJ2-3; 7 nucleotides agree with TRBD1. Per germline, CDR1 SGHAT and CDR2 FQNNGV. The CDR3 totals 14 residues.

At least ten counts were recorded for this clonotype. The V call is TRBV4-2, the J call TRBJ2-7; TRBD2 aligns across 9 bases. The CDR3 is made up of 17 amino acids. Trimming at V came to 0 bases and at J to 4 bases, leaving 10 bases not matched to a gene. Germline CDR1 reads LGHNA; CDR2 reads YNFKEQ. CDR3 residues: CASSQDLALTSGYEQYF. For the CDR3, the DNA is TGTGCCAGCAGCCAAGACCTAGCCCTGACTAGCGGTTACGAGCAGTACTTC.

This clonotype was seen ten or more times. This chain links TRBV6-1 with TRBJ2-1; 8 bases fit TRBD1. Germline lookup yields CDR1 MNHNS and CDR2 SASEGT. This CDR3 is 16 amino acids long. J was trimmed by 0 bases and V by 7 bases; bases with no gene match: 8. The CDR3 coding sequence is TGTGCCAGCACCATGACAGGGGCGAGCTCCTACAATGAGCAGTTCTTC. Translating it yields CASTMTGASSYNEQFF.

This clonotype was seen a few times. The chain uses TRBV27 and TRBJ1-3, with 9 positions matching TRBD1. The J segment lost 1 base and the V segment lost 5 bases, leaving 15 bases of the junction unmatched. Germline lookup yields CDR1 MNHEY and CDR2 SMNVEV (reference sequence). The CDR3 contains 19 residues. In DNA, the CDR3 is TGTGCCAGCAGTCATATTCCGGGACAGGGAGTGTGGTCTGGAAACACCATATATTTT. Translating it yields CASSHIPGQGVWSGNTIYF.